Described below is a single T cell receptor (beta chain) sequence and its context. Antigen: not known. TRB rearrangements spanning V, D and J were amplified using mixed TRB-A/B primers. TCRdb re-analysed the multiplex PCR reads in MiXCR, keeping a single row per CDR3 protein. The repertoire holds under 4,500 distinct CDR3 sequences, with roughly 64% as singletons. Amplification of TCR beta used genomic DNA extracted from peripheral blood. This record belongs to a study of T cell repertoires in aging, cancer and after chemotherapy. Study results and limitations: Median generation probability rose over the chemotherapy interval in each cancer cohort, suggesting rebound thymic output. Loss of evenness, beyond lost richness, contributed to age-related TCR diversity decline in cancer patients.

The sequenced material came from blood. This clonotype was sampled from a human donor with a solid tumor.

CDR3 sequence (DNA): TGCAGTGCTAATACAGGGCTGAACACTGAAGCTTTCTTT. Translated, it gives CSANTGLNTEAFF. The J gene is TRBJ1-1, the V gene TRBV20-1, with D possibly being TRBD1 (6 bases). Trimming took off 4 bases at V and 0 bases at J, with 9 bases between the two ends. Germline V gene sequence: CDR1 DFQATT, CDR2 SNEGSKA (reference sequence). The CDR3 is 13 amino acids.